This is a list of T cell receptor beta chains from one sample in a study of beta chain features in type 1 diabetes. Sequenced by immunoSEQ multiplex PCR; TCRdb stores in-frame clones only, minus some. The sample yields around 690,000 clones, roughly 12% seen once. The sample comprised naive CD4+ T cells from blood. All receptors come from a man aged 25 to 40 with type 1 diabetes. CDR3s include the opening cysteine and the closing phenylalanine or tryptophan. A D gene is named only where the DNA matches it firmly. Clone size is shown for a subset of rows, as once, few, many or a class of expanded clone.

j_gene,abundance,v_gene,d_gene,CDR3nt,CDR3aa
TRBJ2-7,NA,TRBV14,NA,TGTGCCAGCAGCCAAGACCCGAGGGGCGTTGGGGAGCAGTACTTC,CASSQDPRGVGEQYF
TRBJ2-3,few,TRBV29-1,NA,TGCAGCGTCAAAAGACAGGACACAGATACGCAGTATTTT,CSVKRQDTDTQYF
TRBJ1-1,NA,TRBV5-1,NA,TGCGCCAGCAGCGGCGGCGGGGTATTAGCTGAAGCTTTCTTT,CASSGGGVLAEAFF
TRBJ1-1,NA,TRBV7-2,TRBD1,TGTGCCAGCAGCTTGACAGGGGGCACTGAAGCTTTCTTT,CASSLTGGTEAFF
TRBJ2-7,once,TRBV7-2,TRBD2,TGTGCCAGCAGCAGAGAAGCGGGGGAGAGCTACGAGCAGTACTTC,CASSREAGESYEQYF
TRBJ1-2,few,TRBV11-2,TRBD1,TGTGCCAGCAGCCCAACGGGACAGGGGCGCTATGGCTACACCTTC,CASSPTGQGRYGYTF
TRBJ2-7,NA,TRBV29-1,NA,TGCAGCGCCCGGACAGTCTCCTACGAGCAGTACTTC,CSARTVSYEQYF
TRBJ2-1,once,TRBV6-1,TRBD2,TGTGCCAGCTACGCCGCGGTAGCGGGAAACAATGAGCAGTTCTTC,CASYAAVAGNNEQFF
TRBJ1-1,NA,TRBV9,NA,TGTGCCAGCAGCCTCAGCAGTGGCACTGAAGCTTTCTTT,CASSLSSGTEAFF
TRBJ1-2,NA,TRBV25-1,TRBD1,TGTGGCAGCTACGGACAGGGATATCCTAACTATGGCTACACCTTC,CGSYGQGYPNYGYTF
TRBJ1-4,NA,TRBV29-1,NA,TGCAGCGTTGAAGGACGCGGATCGAATGAAAAACTGTTTTTT,CSVEGRGSNEKLFF
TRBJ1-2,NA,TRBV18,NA,TGTGCCAGCTCACCCAGCGGACCCCATGGCTACACCTTC,CASSPSGPHGYTF
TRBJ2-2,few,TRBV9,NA,TGTGCCAGCAGCGTAGTAGGTGCGAACACCGGGGAGCTGTTTTTT,CASSVVGANTGELFF
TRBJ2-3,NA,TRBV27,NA,TGTGCCAGCACTTCTCAAGGTGCGGGCACAGATACGCAGTATTTT,CASTSQGAGTDTQYF
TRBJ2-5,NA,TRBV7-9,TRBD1,TGTGCCAGCAGCTCACCTTGGGGACAGGGGCAAGAGACCCAGTACTTC,CASSSPWGQGQETQYF
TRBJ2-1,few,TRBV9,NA,TGTGCCAGCAGCGTAGTGGGCTCAAAGGGCCGCAATGAGCAGTTCTTC,CASSVVGSKGRNEQFF
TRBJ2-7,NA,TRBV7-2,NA,TGTGCCAGCAGCCCATGGGGCTACGAGCAGTACTTC,CASSPWGYEQYF
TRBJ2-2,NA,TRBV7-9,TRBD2,TGTGCCAGCAGCTCCCATTGGACTAGCGGGGTTAACACCGGGGAGCTGTTTTTT,CASSSHWTSGVNTGELFF
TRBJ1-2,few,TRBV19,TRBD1,TGTGCCTCGCGGGGACAGGGACCCATAGCGAGCGGCTACACCTTC,CASRGQGPIASGYTF
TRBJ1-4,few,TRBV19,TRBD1,TGTGCCAGTAGTTTGGACAGGGTGGGTGAAAAACTGTTTTTT,CASSLDRVGEKLFF
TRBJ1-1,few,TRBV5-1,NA,TGCGCCAGCAGCTATGTGGGGGGAGACAGCATAGCTTTCTTT,CASSYVGGDSIAFF
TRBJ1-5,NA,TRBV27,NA,TGTGCCAGCGGATTCTGGGGGCACAATCAGCCCCAGCATTTT,CASGFWGHNQPQHF
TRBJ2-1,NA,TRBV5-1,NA,TGCGCCAGCAGCTTGGTGGGCGCCACCTACAATGAGCAGTTCTTC,CASSLVGATYNEQFF
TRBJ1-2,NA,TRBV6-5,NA,TGTGCCAGCCATTTAGGGATTTCCTATGGCTACACCTTC,CASHLGISYGYTF
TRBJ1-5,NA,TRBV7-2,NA,TGTGCCAGCAGCTCGGGACAACCCAATCAGCCCCAGCATTTT,CASSSGQPNQPQHF
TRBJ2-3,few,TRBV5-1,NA,TGCGCCAGCAGCTTGCGGGATACGCGGGGTGCAGATACGCAGTATTTT,CASSLRDTRGADTQYF
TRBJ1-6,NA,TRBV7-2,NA,TGTGCCAGCAGCTTCACCGAGGGCGGAGGAAATAATTCACCCCTCCACTTT,CASSFTEGGGNNSPLHF
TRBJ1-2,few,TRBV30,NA,TGTGCCTGGAGTGGGGACTTCTCGGGCTATGGCTACACCTTC,CAWSGDFSGYGYTF
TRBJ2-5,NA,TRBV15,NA,TGTGCCACCAGCAGAGATCTTGAGGGGACGGAGACCCAGTACTTC,CATSRDLEGTETQYF
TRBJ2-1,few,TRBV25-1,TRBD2,TGTGCCAGCAGTGAGGACGGGGGGAAAAAACACAATGAGCAGTTCTTC,CASSEDGGKKHNEQFF
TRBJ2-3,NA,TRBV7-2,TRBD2,TGTGCCAGCAGCTCCAGACTAGCGGGGGCTGGGGATACGCAGTATTTT,CASSSRLAGAGDTQYF
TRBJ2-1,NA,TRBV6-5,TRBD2,TGTGCCAGCACCGCCACTAGCGGGGCCTACAATGAGCAGTTCTTC,CASTATSGAYNEQFF
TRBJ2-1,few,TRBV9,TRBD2,TGTGCCAGCAGCGGTAGCGGGGCCTGGGATGAGCAGTTCTTC,CASSGSGAWDEQFF
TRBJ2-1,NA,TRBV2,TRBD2,TGTGCCAGCAGTGATTTAGGTAGCGGGTACAATGAGCAGTTCTTC,CASSDLGSGYNEQFF
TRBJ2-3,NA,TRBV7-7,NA,TGTGCTAGCAGTTTAACCAGGTCTCGCACAGATACGCAGTATTTT,CASSLTRSRTDTQYF
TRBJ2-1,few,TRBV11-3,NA,TGTGCCAGCAGCTTAGCGTCCTTGCGGGGGCTACACAATGAGCAGTTCTTC,CASSLASLRGLHNEQFF
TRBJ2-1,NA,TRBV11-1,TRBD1,TGTGCCAGCAGCTTATGGACAGGGGCCTCCTACAATGAGCAGTTCTTC,CASSLWTGASYNEQFF
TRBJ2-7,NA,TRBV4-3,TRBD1,TGCGCCAGCAGCCAAGATGCAGGGACAGGGGGAACCTACGAGCAGTACTTC,CASSQDAGTGGTYEQYF
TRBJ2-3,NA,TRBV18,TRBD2,TGTGCCACCGCCACGGGCGGGGGGAGCACAGATACGCAGTATTTT,CATATGGGSTDTQYF
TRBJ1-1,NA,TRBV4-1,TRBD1,TGCGCCAGCCGGACTACAGGGGTGAACACTGAAGCTTTCTTT,CASRTTGVNTEAFF
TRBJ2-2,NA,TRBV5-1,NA,TGCGCCAGCAGCTTGGACAGTAACACCGGGGAGCTGTTTTTT,CASSLDSNTGELFF